This TCR beta chain appears in the sequencing data of a study of cytomegalovirus exposure and HLA in healthy donors. The trim removed 10 bases at V and 4 bases at J, leaving 6 bases unmatched. Germline loops: CDR1 ENHRY, CDR2 SYGVKD. This CDR3 has 13 amino acids. TCRdb's copy holds only in-frame clones and misses some; the assay was immunoSEQ multiplex PCR. Among around 300,000 clones listed, approximately 83% were seen once. The sample was PBMCs. The sequence was collected from a woman aged 18-35 years in good health and CMV-seronegative. The chain recombines TRBV10-3 with TRBJ2-3; 9 nucleotides align to TRBD1. The CDR3 is CATSGTGSDTQYF. The CDR3 DNA reads as TGTGCCACCTCCGGGACAGGGTCAGATACGCAGTATTTT.